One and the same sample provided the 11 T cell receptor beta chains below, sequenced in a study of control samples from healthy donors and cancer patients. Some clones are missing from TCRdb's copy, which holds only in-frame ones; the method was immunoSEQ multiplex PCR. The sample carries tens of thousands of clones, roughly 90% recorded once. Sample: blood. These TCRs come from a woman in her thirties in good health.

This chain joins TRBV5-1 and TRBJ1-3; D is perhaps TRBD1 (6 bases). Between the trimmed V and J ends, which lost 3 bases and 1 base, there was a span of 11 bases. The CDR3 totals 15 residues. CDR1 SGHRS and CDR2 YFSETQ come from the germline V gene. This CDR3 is CASSSQGGSGNTIYF. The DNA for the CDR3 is TGCGCCAGCAGCTCACAGGGTGGGTCTGGAAACACCATATATTTT.

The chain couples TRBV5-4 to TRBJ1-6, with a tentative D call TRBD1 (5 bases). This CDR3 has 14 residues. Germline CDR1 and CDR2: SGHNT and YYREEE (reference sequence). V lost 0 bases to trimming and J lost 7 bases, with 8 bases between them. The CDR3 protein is CASSLDRMNSPLHF. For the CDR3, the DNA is TGTGCCAGCAGCTTGGACAGGATGAATTCACCCCTCCACTTT.

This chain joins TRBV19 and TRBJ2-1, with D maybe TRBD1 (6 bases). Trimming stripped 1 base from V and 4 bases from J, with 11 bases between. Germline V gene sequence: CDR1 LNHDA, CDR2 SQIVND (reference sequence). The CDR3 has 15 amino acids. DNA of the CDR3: TGTGCCAGTAGTATAGGCCGGGACACTTACAATGAGCAGTTCTTC. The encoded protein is CASSIGRDTYNEQFF.

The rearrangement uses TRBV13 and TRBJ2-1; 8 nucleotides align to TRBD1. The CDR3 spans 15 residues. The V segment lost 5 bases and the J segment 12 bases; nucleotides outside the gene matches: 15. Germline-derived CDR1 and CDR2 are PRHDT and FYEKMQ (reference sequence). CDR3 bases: TGTGCCAGCAGCCCTGACAGGGGAAGGGGGAGCACGCAGTTCTTC. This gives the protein CASSPDRGRGSTQFF.

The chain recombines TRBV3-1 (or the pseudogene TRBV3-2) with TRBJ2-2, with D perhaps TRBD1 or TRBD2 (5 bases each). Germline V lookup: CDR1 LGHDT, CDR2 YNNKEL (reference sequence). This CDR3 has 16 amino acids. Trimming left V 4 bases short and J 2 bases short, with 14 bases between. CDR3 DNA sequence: TGTGCCAGCAGCCTTAATTTGGGGGTAAACACCGGGGAGCTGTTTTTT. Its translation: CASSLNLGVNTGELFF.

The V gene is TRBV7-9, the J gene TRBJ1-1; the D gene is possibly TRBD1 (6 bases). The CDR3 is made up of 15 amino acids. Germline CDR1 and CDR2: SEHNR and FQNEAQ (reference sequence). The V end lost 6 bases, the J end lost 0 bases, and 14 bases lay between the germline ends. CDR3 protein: CASRRDGTLNTEAFF. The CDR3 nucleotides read TGTGCCAGCAGAAGAGACGGGACACTGAACACTGAAGCTTTCTTT.

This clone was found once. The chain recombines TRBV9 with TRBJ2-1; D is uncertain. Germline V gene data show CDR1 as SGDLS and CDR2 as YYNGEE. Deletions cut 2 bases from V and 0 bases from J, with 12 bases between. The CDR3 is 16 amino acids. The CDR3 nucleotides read TGTGCCAGCAGCGTGGTCTCCCTGAGCTCCTACAATGAGCAGTTCTTC. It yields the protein CASSVVSLSSYNEQFF.

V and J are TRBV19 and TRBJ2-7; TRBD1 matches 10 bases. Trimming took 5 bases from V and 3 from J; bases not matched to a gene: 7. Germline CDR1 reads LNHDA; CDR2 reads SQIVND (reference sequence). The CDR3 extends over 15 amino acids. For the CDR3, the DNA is TGTGCCAGTAGTCAACTAGGGACAGGGGACTACGAGCAGTACTTC. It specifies CASSQLGTGDYEQYF.

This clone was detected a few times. The CDR3 reads CASSLSAGETETQYF. The CDR3 bases are TGTGCCAGCAGCCTATCAGCGGGGGAGACAGAGACCCAGTACTTC. The rearrangement links TRBV7-3 to TRBJ2-5, with TRBD2 matching over 8 bases. Germline CDR1 is SGHTA and CDR2 is FQGTGA. V shed 5 bases, J shed 4 bases, and the junction held 9 bases outside the gene matches. This CDR3 contains 15 residues.

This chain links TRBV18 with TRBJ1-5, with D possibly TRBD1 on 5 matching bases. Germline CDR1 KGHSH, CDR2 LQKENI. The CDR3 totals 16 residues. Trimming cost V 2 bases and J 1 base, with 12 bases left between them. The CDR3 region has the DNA TGTGCCAGCTCACCAAGCCAGGGTTGGAGCAATCAGCCCCAGCATTTT. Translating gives CASSPSQGWSNQPQHF.

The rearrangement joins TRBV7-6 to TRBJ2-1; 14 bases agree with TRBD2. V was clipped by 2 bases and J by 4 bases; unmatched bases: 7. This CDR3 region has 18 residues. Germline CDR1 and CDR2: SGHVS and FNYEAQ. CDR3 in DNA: TGTGCCAGCAGCTTAAGCGGGACTAGCGGGAGAGTGTACAATGAGCAGTTCTTC. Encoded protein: CASSLSGTSGRVYNEQFF. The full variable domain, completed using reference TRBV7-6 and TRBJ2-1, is GAGVSQSPRYKVTKRGQDVALRCDPISGHVSLYWYRQALGQGPEFLTYFNYEAQQDKSGLPNDRFSAERPEGSISTLTIQRTEQRDSAMYRCASSLSGTSGRVYNEQFFGPGTRLTVL.